Below are 32 T cell receptor beta chains sequenced from a single sample in a study of T cells expressing NK-cell markers. TCRdb reprocessed the 5' RACE reads, keeping one entry per CDR3 protein, no DNA. The sample's table shows approximately 550,000 distinct CDR3 sequences. The specimen was blood T cells: a sorted CD56 or NKG2C T cell subset, CD4+ or CD8+ T cells, or bulk PBMC T cells (not recorded which). All receptors come from a man younger than 35 in good health.

The V gene is TRBV6-2 or TRBV6-3, the J gene TRBJ2-7; no DNA is available, so the TRBD2 call from TCRdb remains unchecked. Germline CDR1 is MNHEY and CDR2 is SVGEGT. The CDR3 is made up of 16 amino acids. The CDR3 protein is CASSSRTSGSPYEQYF.

This chain links TRBV11-2 with TRBJ1-4; TCRdb calls TRBD1, which cannot be checked without DNA. The CDR3 spans 13 residues. Looked up from germline, CDR1 is SGHAT and CDR2 is FQNNGV. The CDR3 loop reads CASGAGGAEKLFF.

The V call is TRBV29-1, the J call TRBJ2-1; TCRdb calls TRBD1, which cannot be checked without DNA. Germline CDR1 reads SQVTM; CDR2 reads ANQGSEA. The CDR3 runs 13 residues. The CDR3 region is CSVEGQQNNEQFF.

The chain recombines TRBV9 with TRBJ2-2. Germline loops: CDR1 SGDLS, CDR2 YYNGEE. The CDR3 covers 12 residues. The CDR3 protein is CASGATTGELFF.

The chain couples TRBV7-2 to TRBJ1-4; the D gene TCRdb calls, TRBD1, cannot be checked with no DNA. Per the germline V gene, CDR1 is SGHTA and CDR2 is FQGNSA. This CDR3 contains 13 residues. CDR3 region: CASRPGVVEKLFF.

The chain joins TRBV4-1 to TRBJ2-5; TCRdb returns TRBD2, unconfirmable since there is no DNA. Germline loops: CDR1 MGHRA, CDR2 YSYEKL. This CDR3 comprises 14 residues. The chain's CDR3 is CASSQASGKETQYF.

The J gene is TRBJ2-3, the V gene TRBV5-1; the D call of TRBD2 rests on TCRdb alone, since no DNA is present to check it. The CDR3 length is 17 residues. CDR1 SGHRS and CDR2 YFSETQ come from the germline V gene. This CDR3 is CASSVIPGLAGADTQYF.

V gene TRBV29-1 combines with J gene TRBJ2-7; no DNA is available, so the TRBD2 call from TCRdb remains unchecked. The CDR3 consists of 12 residues. The germline CDR1 and CDR2 sequences are SQVTM and ANQGSEA. The CDR3 protein is CSVLLPMSEQYF.

The chain combines TRBV29-1 with TRBJ2-1; TCRdb proposes TRBD1, but this gene call is untestable without DNA. The CDR3 is made up of 14 amino acids. The germline V gene has CDR1 SQVTM and CDR2 ANQGSEA. The CDR3 reads CSAVQGHLYNEQFF.

V gene TRBV4-2 combines with J gene TRBJ2-5; with no DNA, the TCRdb D assignment of TRBD2 cannot be verified. Germline V CDR1 and CDR2: LGHNA, YNFKEQ. CDR3 size: 16 residues. CDR3 residues: CASSQATSGAQETQYF.

The CDR3: CSADQGLNEQYF. The chain has TRBV20-1 and TRBJ2-7; the D call of TRBD2 rests on TCRdb alone, since no DNA is present to check it. The CDR3 length is 12 residues. CDR1 and CDR2 from the germline V gene are DFQATT and SNEGSKA (reference sequence).

The chain combines TRBV28 with TRBJ2-7; as DNA is missing, the TRBD2 call by TCRdb cannot be tested. The CDR3 spans 14 residues. CDR1 MDHEN and CDR2 SYDVKM come from the germline V gene. CDR3 sequence reads: CASSLEREMHEQYF. Combining the CDR3 with reference TRBV28 and TRBJ2-7 gives the whole variable domain DVKVTQSSRYLVKRTGEKVFLECVQDMDHENMFWYRQDPGLGLRLIYFSYDVKMKEKGDIPEGYSVSREKKERFSLILESASTNQTSMYLCASSLEREMHEQYFGPGTRLTVT.

This sequence joins TRBV20-1 and TRBJ2-3; TCRdb designates TRBD2, a call that cannot be tested without DNA. Germline assignment: CDR1 DFQATT and CDR2 SNEGSKA (reference sequence). CDR3 length: 16 amino acids. CDR3 protein: CSAPSPALASTDTQYF.

This CDR3 is CASSVDLEETQYF. The chain has TRBV9 and TRBJ2-5. This CDR3 spans 13 amino acids. Germline loops: CDR1 SGDLS, CDR2 YYNGEE. Full variable domain (rest looked up from reference TRBV9 and TRBJ2-5): DSGVTQTPKHLITATGQRVTLRCSPRSGDLSVYWYQQSLDQGLQFLIQYYNGEERAKGNILERFSAQQFPDLHSELNLSSLELGDSALYFCASSVDLEETQYFGPGTRLLVL.

V gene TRBV2 combines with J gene TRBJ1-5. Germline CDR1 and CDR2: SNHLY and FYNNEI. The CDR3 sequence is 12 residues long. CDR3 protein: CASSSENQPQHF.

This chain links TRBV6-2 or TRBV6-3 with TRBJ2-1; absent DNA, TCRdb's TRBD1 call cannot be checked. The CDR3 runs 15 residues. Germline V gives CDR1 MNHEY, CDR2 SVGEGT. This CDR3 reads CASRSRGEPYNEQFF.

The chain couples TRBV7-9 to TRBJ2-1; TCRdb calls TRBD2, which cannot be checked without DNA. Germline V lookup: CDR1 SEHNR, CDR2 FQNEAQ (reference sequence). The length of the CDR3 is 17 residues. The CDR3 protein is CASSLGTSGSIYNEQFF.

The V gene is TRBV3-1, the J gene TRBJ2-3; with no DNA, the TCRdb D assignment of TRBD2 cannot be verified. Germline CDR1 reads LGHDT; CDR2 reads YNNKEL (reference sequence). The CDR3 is made up of 18 amino acids. The CDR3 region is CASSQEQGLAGYTDTQYF.

This chain joins TRBV10-3 and TRBJ2-7; TCRdb's D call of TRBD1 is untestable without DNA. Germline V CDR1 and CDR2: ENHRY, SYGVKD. The CDR3 extends over 14 amino acids. CDR3 region: CAISEGGTGTEQYF.

CDR3 amino acids: CSVRSEYEQFF. The chain links TRBV20-1 to TRBJ2-1. This CDR3 is 11 amino acids long. Germline values: CDR1 DFQATT, CDR2 SNEGSKA (reference sequence).

V is TRBV7-2 and J is TRBJ2-1; TCRdb gives TRBD2 as the D gene, but with no DNA this cannot be confirmed. CDR3 size: 15 residues. Germline CDR1 and CDR2: SGHTA and FQGNSA. Here the CDR3 reads CASSQLVNPVNEQFF.

The chain joins TRBV12-3 or TRBV12-4 to TRBJ2-1; TCRdb names TRBD2, which stays unverified in the absence of DNA. This CDR3 comprises 18 residues. This CDR3 reads CASSLDGVSGSSYNEQFF.

The CDR3: CASRRSFRSYNEQFF. The rearrangement links TRBV27 to TRBJ2-1. The CDR3 is 15 residues long. Germline CDR1 reads MNHEY; CDR2 reads SMNVEV (reference sequence).

This chain uses TRBV11-2 with TRBJ1-5. The CDR3 has 15 amino acids. The germline CDR1 and CDR2 sequences are SGHAT and FQNNGV. CDR3: CASSSGVGDFQPQHF.

This chain uses TRBV12-3 or TRBV12-4 with TRBJ2-3; TCRdb outputs TRBD1, but without DNA this stays unchecked. The CDR3 contains 13 residues. The CDR3 loop is CASGGQVRDTQYF.

V is TRBV5-5 and J is TRBJ2-1. Germline CDR1 and CDR2: SGHKS and YYEKEE (reference sequence). The CDR3 extends over 15 amino acids. The CDR3 here is CASSFEREPYNEQFF.

This CDR3 is CASEPKGGYTF. The chain carries TRBV7-9 and TRBJ1-2. The CDR3 runs 11 residues. Germline-derived CDR1 and CDR2 are SEHNR and FQNEAQ (reference sequence).

The V gene is TRBV24-1, the J gene TRBJ2-1; the D call of TRBD2 rests on TCRdb alone, since no DNA is present to check it. Germline loops: CDR1 KGHDR, CDR2 SFDVKD. This CDR3 is 14 amino acids long. CDR3 residues: CATSAGSGTYEQFF.

J is TRBJ2-3 and V is TRBV20-1; TCRdb selects TRBD1, and the lack of DNA leaves this call unchecked. The CDR3 spans 16 residues. Germline CDR1 DFQATT, CDR2 SNEGSKA (reference sequence). The CDR3 is CSASSPDSLSTDTQYF.

The chain joins TRBV3-1 to TRBJ2-1. The CDR3 sequence is 14 residues long. Germline lookup yields CDR1 LGHDT and CDR2 YNNKEL (reference sequence). The CDR3 reads CASSQDLGKAEQFF.

V and J are TRBV6-6 and TRBJ2-7; TCRdb indicates TRBD2, and absent DNA this call remains unverified. This CDR3 contains 13 residues. Per the germline V gene, CDR1 is MNHNY and CDR2 is SVGAGI (reference sequence). CDR3 region: CASSHGTKNEQYF.

This sequence joins TRBV20-1 and TRBJ2-7. Looked up from germline, CDR1 is DFQATT and CDR2 is SNEGSKA (reference sequence). The CDR3 loop spans 15 amino acids. This chain's CDR3 is CSARVASGSLDEQYF.